This is a list of T cell receptor beta chains from one sample in a study of T cells in Graves' hyperthyroidism and ophthalmopathy. TCRdb used MiXCR to reprocess the multiplex PCR reads, holding one entry per CDR3 protein. The table lists 600,000 to 900,000 distinct CDR3 sequences, around 17% of them singletons, with under 10% in the top ten. Material for sequencing was blood. Receptors were obtained from a man younger than 35 with Graves' hyperthyroidism. CDR3s include the opening cysteine and the closing phenylalanine or tryptophan. The D gene is left open where the match is weak. Clone size is stated in some rows and not others, as once, few, many or a class when expanded.

>TRBJ1-5|.|.|TRBV29-1|13
TGCAGCGTTGCGTTTACATACAATCAGCCCCAGCATTTT
CSVAFTYNQPQHF
>TRBJ2-3|TRBD2|.|TRBV4-1|15
TGCGCCAGCAGCCAAGATCCCGGGAGGGGAAATACGCAGTATTTT
CASSQDPGRGNTQYF
>TRBJ2-1|TRBD2|few|TRBV13|17
TGTGCCAGCAGCTTGTTTGGACTAGCGGGAGTTGGAAATGAGCAGTTCTTC
CASSLFGLAGVGNEQFF
>TRBJ1-5|.|many|TRBV12-3/TRBV12-4|13
TGTGCCAGCAGTAAACAGGGTGGGCAGCCCCAGCATTTT
CASSKQGGQPQHF
>TRBJ2-1|TRBD2|.|TRBV7-8|16
TGTGCCAGCAGCAAACTCAGCGGGAGCTCCTACAATGAGCAGTTCTTC
CASSKLSGSSYNEQFF
>TRBJ2-1|.|.|TRBV5-1|16
TGCGCCAGCAGCTTGGTACGGACGGCTACCTACAATGAGCGGTTCTTC
CASSLVRTATYNERFF
>TRBJ1-2|.|few|TRBV30|11
TGTGCCTGGAGTTCCGGGGGAATCTACACCTTC
CAWSSGGIYTF
>TRBJ2-3|TRBD2|many|TRBV2|14
TGTGCCAGCAGTGTGCGGGAGAACACAGATACGCAGTATTTT
CASSVRENTDTQYF
>TRBJ2-1|TRBD2|many|TRBV10-1|16
TGCGCCAGCAGTACTTCTAGGGGAGGGCCCGGGAATGAGCAGTTCTTC
CASSTSRGGPGNEQFF
>TRBJ2-7|TRBD2|.|TRBV5-1|13
TGCGCCAGCAGCGCCGGGACTAACTACGAGCAGTACTTC
CASSAGTNYEQYF
>TRBJ2-2|.|many|TRBV29-1|15
TGCAGCGTTGAAGATCCGACGCGGCAAGGCGGGGAGCTGTTTTTT
CSVEDPTRQGGELFF
>TRBJ2-5|TRBD1|many|TRBV5-6|15
TGTGCCAGCAGCTCTCTAGGGACAGGGGTGGAGACCCAGTACTTC
CASSSLGTGVETQYF
>TRBJ2-7|.|once|TRBV19|15
TGTGCCAGTAGTATTGACCTGGGGTTATCCTACGAGCAGTACTTC
CASSIDLGLSYEQYF
>TRBJ1-1|TRBD1|many|TRBV28|13
TGTGCCAGCAGTTTGGGTGACAGGGCGGAAGCTTTCTTT
CASSLGDRAEAFF
>TRBJ2-7|.|many|TRBV20-1|12
TGCAGTGCCGGGCAGGAGGACTACGAGCAGTACTTC
CSAGQEDYEQYF
>TRBJ1-1|.|few|TRBV6-6|15
TGTGCCAGCAGTTACTTGGGGGTGCAGAACACTGAAGCTTTCTTT
CASSYLGVQNTEAFF
>TRBJ2-1|.|many|TRBV11-2|12
TGTGCCAGCAGCTTAGACCTGGGTGAGCAGTTCTTC
CASSLDLGEQFF
>TRBJ2-3|.|many|TRBV12-3/TRBV12-4|13
TGTGCCAGCAGTTCGGACTCCTCAGATACGCAGTATTTT
CASSSDSSDTQYF
>TRBJ2-5|.|many|TRBV7-8|14
TGTGCCAGCAGCCGCCGACTAAACCAAGAGACCCAGTACTTC
CASSRRLNQETQYF
>TRBJ1-2|.|many|TRBV28|14
TGTGCCAGCAGTTATGGGATTTCGAACTATGGCTACACCTTC
CASSYGISNYGYTF
>TRBJ2-3|TRBD2|many|TRBV20-1|15
TGCAGTGCTAGGCCGCTAGCGGTGGGCACAGATACGCAGTATTTT
CSARPLAVGTDTQYF
>TRBJ2-7|.|.|TRBV2|15
TGTGCCAGCAGCACCCTGGCTGCGGGTGCCTACGAGCAGTACTTC
CASSTLAAGAYEQYF
>TRBJ2-3|TRBD2|.|TRBV5-4|15
TGTGCCAGCAGCTTCGGACTAGTAGAGGCAGATACGCAGTATTTT
CASSFGLVEADTQYF
>TRBJ2-1|.|many|TRBV20-1|11
TGCAGTGCAACCGACAAGATCGAGCAGTTCTTC
CSATDKIEQFF
>TRBJ2-1|.|few|TRBV29-1|17
TGCAGCGTCGATGGACACTACCGGCTAGACATCGGCAATGAGCAGTTCTTC
CSVDGHYRLDIGNEQFF
>TRBJ1-2|TRBD1|many|TRBV28|15
TGTGCCAGCAGTCTTCCCTCGGACAGGGGCCATGGCTACACCTTC
CASSLPSDRGHGYTF
>TRBJ1-3|.|.|TRBV5-1|14
TGCGCCAGCAGCCACGAGACCTCCGGAAACACCATATATTTT
CASSHETSGNTIYF
>TRBJ2-5|TRBD1|few|TRBV24-1|15
TGTGCCACCAGTGATCCCAGGGGGCTAGAGGAGACCCAGTACTTC
CATSDPRGLEETQYF
>TRBJ2-1|.|many|TRBV18|19
TGTGCCAGCTCACCACTGCCCAGCGGGAAGGGGGTTGTTTACAATGAGCAGTTCTTC
CASSPLPSGKGVVYNEQFF
>TRBJ2-7|.|few|TRBV25-1|13
TGTGCCAGCAGGGACAGCCTTTCCTACGAGCAGTACTTC
CASRDSLSYEQYF
>TRBJ1-1|.|.|TRBV20-1|14
TGCAGTGCTAGATTTGGGGCCACGAACACTGAAGCTTTCTTT
CSARFGATNTEAFF
>TRBJ1-1|TRBD1|many|TRBV7-6|15
TGTGCCAGCAGCTTAGTTAGGGGGCAGGGCACTGAAGCTTTCTTT
CASSLVRGQGTEAFF
>TRBJ2-1|TRBD1|.|TRBV20-1|16
TGCAGTGCTAGAGATCGTGGGACAGGGGGCCGGGATGAGCAGTTCTTC
CSARDRGTGGRDEQFF
>TRBJ1-2|.|.|TRBV5-5|15
TGTGCCAGCAGCCCCCAAGGATGGAAAGCCTATGGCTACACCTTC
CASSPQGWKAYGYTF
>TRBJ2-7|.|many|TRBV28|14
TGTGCCAGCGATGTCAGGGTGGAAGATTACGAGCAGTACTTC
CASDVRVEDYEQYF
>TRBJ1-5|.|many|TRBV28|17
TGTGCCAGCAGCCCCATGGGGGATAATAATAGCAATCAGCCCCAGCATTTT
CASSPMGDNNSNQPQHF
>TRBJ2-1|TRBD2|few|TRBV7-9|17
TGTGCCAGCAGGCGCCTAGCGGGAGAGGGCTCCTACAATGAGCAGTTCTTC
CASRRLAGEGSYNEQFF
>TRBJ2-7|.|few|TRBV19|16
TGTGCCAGTAGTCATAATGGGGGCACGAGCTCCTACGAGCAGTACTTC
CASSHNGGTSSYEQYF
>TRBJ2-7|.|.|TRBV5-1|15
TGCGCCAGCAGCTTGGCCAGGGAAAAGCCCTACGAGCAGTACTTC
CASSLAREKPYEQYF
>TRBJ1-6|.|many|TRBV27|14
TGTGCCAGCAGTTTTCGCACAGGGAATTCACCCCTCCACTTT
CASSFRTGNSPLHF
>TRBJ2-7|TRBD1|.|TRBV7-9|15
TGTGCCAGCAGCCAAGGGACAGGGGGCTTCCACGAGCAGTACTTC
CASSQGTGGFHEQYF